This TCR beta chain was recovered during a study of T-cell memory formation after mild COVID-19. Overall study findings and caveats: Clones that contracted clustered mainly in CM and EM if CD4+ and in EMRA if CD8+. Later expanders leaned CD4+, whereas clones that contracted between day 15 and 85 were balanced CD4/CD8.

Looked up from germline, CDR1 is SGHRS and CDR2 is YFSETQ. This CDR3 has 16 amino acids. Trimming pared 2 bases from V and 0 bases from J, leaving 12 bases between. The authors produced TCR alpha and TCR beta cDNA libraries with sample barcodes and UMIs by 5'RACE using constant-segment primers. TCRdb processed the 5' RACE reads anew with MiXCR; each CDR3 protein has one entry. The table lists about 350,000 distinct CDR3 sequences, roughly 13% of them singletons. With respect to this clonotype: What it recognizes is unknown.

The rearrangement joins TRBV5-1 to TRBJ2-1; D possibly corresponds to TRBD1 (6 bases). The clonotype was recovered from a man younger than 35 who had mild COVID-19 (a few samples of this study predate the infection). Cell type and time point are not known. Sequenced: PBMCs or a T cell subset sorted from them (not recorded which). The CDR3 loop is CASSLRTDSSYNEQFF. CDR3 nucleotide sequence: TGCGCCAGCAGCTTAAGGACAGACAGCTCCTACAATGAGCAGTTCTTC.